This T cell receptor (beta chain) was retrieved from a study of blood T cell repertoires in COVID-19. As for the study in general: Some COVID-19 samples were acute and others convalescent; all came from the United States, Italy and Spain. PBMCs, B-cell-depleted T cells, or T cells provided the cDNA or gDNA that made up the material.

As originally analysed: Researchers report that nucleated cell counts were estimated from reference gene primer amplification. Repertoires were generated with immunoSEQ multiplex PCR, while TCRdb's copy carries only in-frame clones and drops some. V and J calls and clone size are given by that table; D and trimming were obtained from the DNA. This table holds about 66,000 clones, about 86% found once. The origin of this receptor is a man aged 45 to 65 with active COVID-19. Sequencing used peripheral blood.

CDR3 sequence reads: CASSQSARFGYEQYV. As DNA, the CDR3 is TGCGCCAGCAGTCAATCGGCGAGGTTCGGGTACGAGCAGTACGTC. The chain has TRBV23-1 and TRBJ2-7; D unresolved. TRBV23-1 is annotated as an ORF whose role is uncertain. V lost 0 bases to trimming and J lost 4 bases, with 13 bases between them. The CDR3 contains 15 residues.